This TCR beta chain appears in the sequencing data of a study of OX40 agonist ivuxolimab in advanced cancers. Study at large: Patients treated during dose escalation were battling hepatocellular carcinoma, melanoma, renal cell or head and neck cancer.

The CDR3 is 14 residues long. Germline CDR1 reads WNHNN; CDR2 reads SYGVQD (reference sequence). V was shortened by 5 bases and J by 2 bases, with 12 bases between the two germline ends. A few counts support this clone. The antigen remains unidentified. Findings and limits, study-wide: In the expanded peripheral T cells, antigen specificity was never determined. There was clonal expansion of CD4+ and CD8+ blood T cells by week 6 at 0.1 to 3.0 mg/kg.

The data were produced by immunoSEQ multiplex PCR, yet TCRdb's version contains in-frame clones alone and is incomplete. The sample carries about 48,000 clones, around 80% recorded once. The receptor comes from an adult with an advanced solid tumor such as melanoma, head and neck, liver or kidney cancer. The sample in question was CD4+ or CD8+ T cells sorted from blood, obtained in a trial of the OX40 agonist ivuxolimab. This chain joins TRBV10-1 and TRBJ1-1; D gene uncertain. CDR3 amino acids: CASSPQPGNTEAFF. The CDR3 nucleotides read TGCGCCAGCAGTCCCCAGCCGGGAAACACTGAAGCTTTCTTT.